This T cell receptor (beta chain) originates from a study of siplizumab effects on memory and regulatory T cells. Turning to this clone: Antigen specificity is unknown.

The assay covered 95,000 to 100,000 TCR templates per sample. Data came from immunoSEQ multiplex PCR; TCRdb stores just in-frame clones and leaves some out. The sample has about 72,000 clones, 91% seen once. With 4 bases clipped from V and 8 bases from J, the junction kept 12 bases outside the gene matches. Germline CDR1 reads SGHRS; CDR2 reads YFSETQ. CDR3 length: 15 amino acids. Whole-study results and caveats: Sequences below about 10^-5 frequency were poorly captured. As a result, only a minor fraction of alloreactive clones mapped to unstimulated subsets.

The rearrangement links TRBV5-1 to TRBJ2-1; 7 bases line up with TRBD2. The source is a human donor in good health. The material sequenced was CD8+ T cells sorted from blood. The CDR3 region has the DNA TGCGCCAGCAGCGAGGACGGTCGGGGAGGGGATGAGCAGTTCTTC. Its protein is CASSEDGRGGDEQFF.